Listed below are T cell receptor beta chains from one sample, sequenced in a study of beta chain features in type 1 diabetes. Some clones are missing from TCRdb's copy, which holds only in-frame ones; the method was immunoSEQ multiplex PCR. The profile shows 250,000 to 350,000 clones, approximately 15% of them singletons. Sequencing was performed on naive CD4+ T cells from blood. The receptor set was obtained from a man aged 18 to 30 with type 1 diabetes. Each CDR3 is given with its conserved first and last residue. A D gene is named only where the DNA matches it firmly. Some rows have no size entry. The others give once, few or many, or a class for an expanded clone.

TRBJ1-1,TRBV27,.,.,TGTGCCAGCAGTTTCCGGGGTAGGGCTGAAGCTTTCTTT,CASSFRGRAEAFF
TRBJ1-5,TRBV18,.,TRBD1,TGTGCCAGCTCACCATGGACAGGGATTAATCAGCCCCAGCATTTT,CASSPWTGINQPQHF
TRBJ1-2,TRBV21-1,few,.,TGTGCCAGCAGCCCGGGCCGGACAGGGGGTGGCTACACCTTC,CASSPGRTGGGYTF
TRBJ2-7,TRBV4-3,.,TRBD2,TGCGCCAGCAGCCAAGTTATGAGCGGGGGCGAGCAGTACTTC,CASSQVMSGGEQYF
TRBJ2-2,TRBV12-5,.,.,TGTGCTAGTGGTTGGCGGCTGTCCGGGGAGCTGTTTTTT,CASGWRLSGELFF
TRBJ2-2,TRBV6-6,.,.,TGTGCCAGCAGTTGGACTATTACCGGGGAGCTGTTTTTT,CASSWTITGELFF
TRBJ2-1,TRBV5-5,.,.,TGTGCCAGCAGCGTCATCCGGGGGTACGGTGAGCAGTTCTTC,CASSVIRGYGEQFF
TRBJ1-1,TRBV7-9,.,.,TGTGCCAGCAGCCAACAATCAGAGAACACTGAAGCTTTCTTT,CASSQQSENTEAFF
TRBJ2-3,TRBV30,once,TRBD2,TGTGCCTGGACTAGCGGGGGGCACGGGGATACGCAGTATTTT,CAWTSGGHGDTQYF
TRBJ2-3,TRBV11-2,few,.,TGTGCCAGCAGCTTAGTCGGAGGTTTGTATTTT,CASSLVGGLYF
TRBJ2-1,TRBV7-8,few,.,TGTGCCAGCAGTTCAAAGCGCCCGGGACTGGGGAAGGTCAATGAGCAGTTCTTC,CASSSKRPGLGKVNEQFF
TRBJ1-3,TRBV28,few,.,TGTGCCAGCAGTTCTTTAAAGACAGGATTCTCTGGAAACACCATATATTTT,CASSSLKTGFSGNTIYF
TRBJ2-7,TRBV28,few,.,TGTGCCAGCAGTCCCCCCGCGGGCCCCTACGAGCAGTACTTC,CASSPPAGPYEQYF
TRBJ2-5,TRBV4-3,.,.,TGCGCCAGCAGCCAAGGGGGACTTGGAGAGACCCAGTACTTC,CASSQGGLGETQYF
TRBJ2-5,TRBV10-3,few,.,TGTGCCACTGGACGGAGGGCGGGGGAGACCCAGTACTTC,CATGRRAGETQYF
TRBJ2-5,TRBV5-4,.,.,TGTGCCAGCAGCTTGCTGGCTCTAGAGACCCAGTACTTC,CASSLLALETQYF
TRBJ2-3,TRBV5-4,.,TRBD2,TGTGCCAGCAGCCAAGGACTTAGCGGGGGGGCCGTCTCAGATACGCAGTATTTT,CASSQGLSGGAVSDTQYF
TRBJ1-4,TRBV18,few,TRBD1,TGTGCCAGCTCACCACAGGGGGCGGCTAATGAAAAACTGTTTTTT,CASSPQGAANEKLFF
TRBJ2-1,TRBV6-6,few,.,TGTGCCAGTCCGGGAAATGAGCAGTTCTTC,CASPGNEQFF
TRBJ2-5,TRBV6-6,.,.,TGTGCCAGCAACATAGCACGTAGGCAAGAGACCCAGTACTTC,CASNIARRQETQYF
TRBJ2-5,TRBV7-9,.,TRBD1,TGTGCCAGCAGCCCGATGACAGGGGAAGAGACCCAGTACTTC,CASSPMTGEETQYF
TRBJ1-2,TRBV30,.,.,TGTGCCTGGAGTCTAACAGACTATGGCTACACCTTC,CAWSLTDYGYTF
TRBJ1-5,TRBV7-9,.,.,TGTGCCAGCAGCAAGGGGTGGGAAGGCAATCAGCCCCAGCATTTT,CASSKGWEGNQPQHF
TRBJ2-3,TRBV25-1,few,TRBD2,TGTGCCAGCAGTAGCGGACTAGCGGGTAGCACAGATACGCAGTATTTT,CASSSGLAGSTDTQYF
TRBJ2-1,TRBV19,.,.,TGTGCCAGTAGTATAGCTCAGGGATATGAGCAGTTCTTC,CASSIAQGYEQFF
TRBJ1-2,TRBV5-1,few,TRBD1,TGCGCCAGCAGCTTGGAGCCCAGACAGGGGATCATCTATGGCTACACCTTC,CASSLEPRQGIIYGYTF
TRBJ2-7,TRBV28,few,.,TGTGCCAGCAGTCCCACTCAGGGAAGGTCCTACGAGCAGTACTTC,CASSPTQGRSYEQYF
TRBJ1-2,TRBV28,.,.,TGTGCCAGCAGTTTGGACTCATATGGCTACACCTTC,CASSLDSYGYTF
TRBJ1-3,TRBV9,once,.,TGTGCCAGCAGCGTAGCCGAGAGGGCCTCTGGAAACACCATATATTTT,CASSVAERASGNTIYF
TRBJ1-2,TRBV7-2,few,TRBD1,TGTGCCAGCAGCTTAGGATCCGACAGGGCTCACTATGGCTACACCTTC,CASSLGSDRAHYGYTF
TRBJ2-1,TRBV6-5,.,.,TGTGCCAGCAGTTACTCCCCACTTGGACAAGAGGACTTCTTC,CASSYSPLGQEDFF
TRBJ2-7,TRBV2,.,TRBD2,TGTGCCAGCTGGGGACTAGCGGACTCCTACGAGCAGTACTTC,CASWGLADSYEQYF
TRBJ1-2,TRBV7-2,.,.,TGTGCCAGCAGCCAGGACAGAGACTATGGCTACACCTTC,CASSQDRDYGYTF
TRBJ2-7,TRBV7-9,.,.,TGTGCCAGCAGCCTGCGTTTGGGGCAAGGCTACGAGCAGTACTTC,CASSLRLGQGYEQYF
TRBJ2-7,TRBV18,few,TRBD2,TGTGCCAGCTCCCGCGGACTAGCTTCGTGGCAGTACTTC,CASSRGLASWQYF
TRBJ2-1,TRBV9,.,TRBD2,TGTGCCAGCAGCCGGACTAGCGGATCCAATGAGCAGTTCTTC,CASSRTSGSNEQFF
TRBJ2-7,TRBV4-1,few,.,TGCGCCAGCAGCCATTCCGCGGGGCGGAGCTCCTACGAGCAGTACTTC,CASSHSAGRSSYEQYF
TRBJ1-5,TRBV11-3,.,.,TGTGCCAGCAGCTTAAGAGGGAATAATCAGCCCCAGCATTTT,CASSLRGNNQPQHF
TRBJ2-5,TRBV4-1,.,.,TGCGCCAGCAGCCTCTTGGGAGGTTTGGAGACCCAGTACTTC,CASSLLGGLETQYF
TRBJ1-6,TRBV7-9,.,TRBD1,TGTGCCAGCAGCGACCAACGGACAGGGCATTCACCCCTCCACTTT,CASSDQRTGHSPLHF
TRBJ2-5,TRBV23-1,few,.,TGCGCCTCACTAGACGCGGCGGGCGAGACCCAGTACTTC,CASLDAAGETQYF
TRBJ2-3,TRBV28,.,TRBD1,TGTGCCAGCAGGCGGACAGGAATCACAGATACGCAGTATTTT,CASRRTGITDTQYF
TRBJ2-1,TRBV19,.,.,TGTGCCAGTAGCTCAATCTCGGGCACTAGCTCCTACAATGAGCAGTTCTTC,CASSSISGTSSYNEQFF
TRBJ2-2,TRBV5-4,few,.,TGTGCCAGCAGCTTGGAAGTGGGCGGGTCTGACCTAGTGGGGGAGCTGTTTTTT,CASSLEVGGSDLVGELFF
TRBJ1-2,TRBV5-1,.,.,TGCGCCAGCAGCAACAGGGAGGGCTATGGCTACACCTTC,CASSNREGYGYTF
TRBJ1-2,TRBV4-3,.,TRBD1,TGCGCCAGCAGCCAAGACCACTTCAGGGGACAGAACTATGGCTACACCTTC,CASSQDHFRGQNYGYTF
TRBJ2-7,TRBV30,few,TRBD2,TGTGCCTGGAAAAAACGGGAGGGCCTGCGGGGCTACGAGCAGTACTTC,CAWKKREGLRGYEQYF
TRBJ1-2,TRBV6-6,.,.,TGTGCCAGCAGTTACCGCGAACAGGGAGATGGCTACACCTTC,CASSYREQGDGYTF
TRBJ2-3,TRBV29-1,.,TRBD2,TGCAGCGGATTCTCTAGCGGGAGAGGCACAGATACGCAGTATTTT,CSGFSSGRGTDTQYF
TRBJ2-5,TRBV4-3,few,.,TGCGCCAGCAGCCCGGAGGTCCTAGATGGGGAGACCCAGTACTTC,CASSPEVLDGETQYF